This T cell receptor beta chain originates from a study of tumor-infiltrating lymphocytes in primary liver carcinoma (dated by TCRdb to the late 2010s). Notes on the research overall: Of the five patients, three men and two women aged 30 to 69 years, four had hepatocellular carcinoma and one had combined HCC and intrahepatic cholangiocarcinoma. A total of about 35 specimens from 5 patients went through TCRbeta repertoire sequencing, namely 25 tumor regions, 5 adjacent noncancerous liver tissues and 5 peripheral blood samples. Each sample produced about 3.5 to 7.13 million productive TCRbeta reads, and read depth showed no significant difference between tissue types. Across five regions of each liver tumor, along with adjacent normal tissue and blood, the study brought together TCRbeta repertoire sequencing, expression microarrays and whole-exome sequencing. To link TCRbeta repertoire diversity to the local molecular phenotype, the 20 to 25 tumor region samples were profiled with Agilent mRNA microarrays. Repertoires from technical replicates were highly reproducible, with mean shared-clone rates roughly 0.89 and correlation coefficients above 0.95. The five patients had tumors of stage T1-T3 N0M0, with maximum diameters ranging from 4.2 to 10 cm. Results the study describes overall, beyond this receptor: Because sequencing covered only the TCR beta chain and unpaired alpha chains were not captured, true repertoire diversity is likely underestimated. The study included only 4 to 6 patients, and the authors note findings should be validated in a larger study. Only about 7.5-25% of top clones were found in all five regions of a tumor, suggesting spatial heterogeneity of tumor-infiltrating T cells. Compared with blood, tumors had a significantly larger share of the repertoire taken up by the top 250 clones (p = 0.039). Because the samples were bulk and unsorted, CD4+ and CD8+ T cell repertoires could not be compared. Repertoire overlap was found to be higher between tumor regions (mean about 36%) than between tumor-adjacent (17%) or tumor-blood (14%) pairs, consistent with antigen-driven expansion.

Without any cell sorting, total RNA and DNA were extracted together from around 20-30 mg of bulk tissue using the AllPrep DNA/RNA mini kit. Between November 2015 and March 2016, a few patients in China with histopathologically diagnosed primary liver carcinoma had surgical resection. At the time of sampling, the patients were treatment-naive and had chronic HBV infection. Each tumor was sampled at five spatially separated regions: the superior, inferior, left-lateral and right-lateral poles and the tumor centre. According to histology, viable tumor cells made up more than 75% of every tumor sample. Fresh tumor and adjacent tissue pieces were bisected; one half was stored in RNAlater at -80°C, the other sent for histology. Using a constant-region primer and ProtoScript II reverse transcriptase, TCRbeta-specific cDNA was reverse-transcribed from approximately 500 ng total RNA. Construction of the TCRbeta libraries relied on three nested rounds of multiplex PCR, following a slightly modified ARM-PCR procedure. Each of the first two PCR rounds ran for approximately 9 cycles using multiplex TRBV1-TRBV30 forward primers together with a Cbeta reverse primer. A final 25-cycle PCR with Deep VentR polymerase added sample barcodes and Illumina adapters. Before sequencing, amplicons of 200-500 bp were gel-purified using a QIAquick gel extraction kit. An Illumina HiSeq 2500 was used to sequence the TCRbeta amplicons, generating 250-bp paired-end reads. As for the original processing: Quality trimming of reads was performed with Trimmomatic v0.33, and paired reads were merged with FLASH v1.2.11 so that full CDR3 sequences could be recovered. MiGEC v1.2.1b assigned V, D and J germline segments to the rearranged TCRbeta sequences. VDJtools v1.0.0 computed clonotype statistics and Shannon-Wiener diversity indices. Except for diversity analysis, only the 250 most abundant clonotypes of each sample were used in subsequent analyses to reduce sampling bias. TCRdb cleaned the public reads at Q25 with fastp, built clones with MiXCR and kept in-frame beta chains. Entries that share a CDR3 protein sequence are merged under the most common genes and DNA. Here the V and J calls rest on TCRdb's processing, not on the authors' analysis. This sample lists 25,000 to 35,000 distinct CDR3 sequences; 60% to 80% were detected once. Of the sample, 25% to 35% is held by the ten largest clones.

This clonotype was recorded many times. Its specific antigen is unknown. There are no base qualities to consult, and no much larger clone falls within one base. Via the germline V gene (reference sequence), CDR1 is SEHNR and CDR2 FQNEAQ. The cysteine opens and the phenylalanine closes a CDR3 of 16 amino acids. Just CDR3 DNA is preserved here, 48 bases in frame from base 1. V drops 1 base and J drops 5 bases, leaving 17 bases in between. Sequencing was done on a sample of liver tumor tissue from sampling region 3. Reading the label with the study, this specimen's cell subset or site is: tumor region T3, left-lateral pole. The TCR originated in a woman aged 30 to 39 with primary liver carcinoma and hepatitis B virus infection. This chain joins TRBV7-9 to TRBJ2-5; the D region possibly corresponds to TRBD1 (6 bases align). The CDR3 in this case is CASSLGFIQGNETQYF. The bases are TGTGCCAGCAGCTTAGGATTTATACAGGGTAATGAGACCCAGTACTTC.